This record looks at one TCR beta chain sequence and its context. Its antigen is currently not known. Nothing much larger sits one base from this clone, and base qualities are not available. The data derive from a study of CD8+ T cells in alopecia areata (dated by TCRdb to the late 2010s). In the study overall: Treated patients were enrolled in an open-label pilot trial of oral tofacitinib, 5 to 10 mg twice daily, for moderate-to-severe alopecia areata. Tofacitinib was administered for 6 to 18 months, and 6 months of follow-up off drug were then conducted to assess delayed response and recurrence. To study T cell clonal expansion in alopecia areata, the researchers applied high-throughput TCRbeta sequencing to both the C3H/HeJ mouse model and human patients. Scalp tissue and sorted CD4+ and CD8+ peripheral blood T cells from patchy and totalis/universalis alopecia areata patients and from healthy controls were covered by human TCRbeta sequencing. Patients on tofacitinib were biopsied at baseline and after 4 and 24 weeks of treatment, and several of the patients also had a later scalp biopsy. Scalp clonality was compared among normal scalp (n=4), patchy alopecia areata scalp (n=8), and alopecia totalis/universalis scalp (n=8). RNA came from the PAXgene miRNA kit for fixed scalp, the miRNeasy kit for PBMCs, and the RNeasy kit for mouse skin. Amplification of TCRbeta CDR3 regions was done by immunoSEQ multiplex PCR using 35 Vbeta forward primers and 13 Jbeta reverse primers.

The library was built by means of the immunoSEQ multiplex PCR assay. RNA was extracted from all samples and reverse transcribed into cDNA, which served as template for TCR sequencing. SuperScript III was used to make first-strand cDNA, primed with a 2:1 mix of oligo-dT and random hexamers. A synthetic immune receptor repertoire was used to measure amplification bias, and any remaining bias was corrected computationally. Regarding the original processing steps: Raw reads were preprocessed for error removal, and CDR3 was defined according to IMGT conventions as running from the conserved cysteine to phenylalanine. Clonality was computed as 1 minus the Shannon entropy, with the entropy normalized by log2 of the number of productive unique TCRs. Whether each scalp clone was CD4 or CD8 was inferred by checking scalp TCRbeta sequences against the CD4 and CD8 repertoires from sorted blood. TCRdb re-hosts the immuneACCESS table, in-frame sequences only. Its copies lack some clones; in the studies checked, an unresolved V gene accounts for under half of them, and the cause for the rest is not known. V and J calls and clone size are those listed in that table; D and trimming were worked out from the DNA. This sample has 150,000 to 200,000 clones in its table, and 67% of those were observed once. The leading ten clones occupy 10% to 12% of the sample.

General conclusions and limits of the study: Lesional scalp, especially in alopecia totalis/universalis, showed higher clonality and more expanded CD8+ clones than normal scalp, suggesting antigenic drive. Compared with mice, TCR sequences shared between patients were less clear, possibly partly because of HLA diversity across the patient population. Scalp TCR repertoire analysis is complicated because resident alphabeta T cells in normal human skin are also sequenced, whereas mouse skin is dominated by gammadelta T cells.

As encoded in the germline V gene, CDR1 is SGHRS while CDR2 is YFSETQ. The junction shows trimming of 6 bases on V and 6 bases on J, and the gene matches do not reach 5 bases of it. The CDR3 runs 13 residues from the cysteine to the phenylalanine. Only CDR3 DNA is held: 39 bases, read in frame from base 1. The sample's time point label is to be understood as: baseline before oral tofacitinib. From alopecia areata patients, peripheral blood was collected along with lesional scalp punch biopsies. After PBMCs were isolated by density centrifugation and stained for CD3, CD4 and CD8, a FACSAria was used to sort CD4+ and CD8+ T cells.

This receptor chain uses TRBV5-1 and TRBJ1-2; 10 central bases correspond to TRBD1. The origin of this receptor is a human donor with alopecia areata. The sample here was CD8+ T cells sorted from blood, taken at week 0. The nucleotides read TGCGCCAGCAACGACAGGGGGCAAAATGGCTACACCTTC. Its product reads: CASNDRGQNGYTF.